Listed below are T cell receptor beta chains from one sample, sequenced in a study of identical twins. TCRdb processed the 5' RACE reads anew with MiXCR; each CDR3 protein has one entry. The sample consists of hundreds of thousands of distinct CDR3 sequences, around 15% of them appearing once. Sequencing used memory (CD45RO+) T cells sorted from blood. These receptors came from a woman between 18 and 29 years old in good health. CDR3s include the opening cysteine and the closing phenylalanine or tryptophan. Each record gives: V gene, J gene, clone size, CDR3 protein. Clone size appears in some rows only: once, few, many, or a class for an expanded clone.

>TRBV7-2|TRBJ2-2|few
CASSLRTGYTGELFF
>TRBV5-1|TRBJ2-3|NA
CASSSPSGADTQYF
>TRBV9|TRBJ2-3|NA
CASSVSAGRTDTQYF
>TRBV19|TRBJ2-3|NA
CASSMTGPDTQYF
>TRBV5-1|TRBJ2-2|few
CASSPEMGQGELFF
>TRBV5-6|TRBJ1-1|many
CASSRFELGANTEAFF
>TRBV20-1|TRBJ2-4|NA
CSASLRQAARGGQYF
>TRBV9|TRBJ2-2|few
CASSAGHPTGELFF
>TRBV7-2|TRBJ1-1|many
CASTRGRGRETEAFF
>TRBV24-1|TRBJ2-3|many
CATSDGGITDTQYF
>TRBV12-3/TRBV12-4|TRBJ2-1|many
CASSLGSGGVNEQFF
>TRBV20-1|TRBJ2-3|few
CSASWASGRTSTDTQYF
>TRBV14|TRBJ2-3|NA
CASSQGRYLGDTQYF
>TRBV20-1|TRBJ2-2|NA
CSARQGANTGELFF
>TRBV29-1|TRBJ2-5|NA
CSFPARDSKETQYF
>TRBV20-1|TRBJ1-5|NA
CSAQSSTGSNQPQHF
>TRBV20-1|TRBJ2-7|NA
CSAGAPRGGHEQYF
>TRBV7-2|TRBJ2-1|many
CASSLGGTYNEQFF
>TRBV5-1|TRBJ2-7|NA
CASGHQGASYEQYF
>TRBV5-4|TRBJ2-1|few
CASSSGGPASYNEQFF
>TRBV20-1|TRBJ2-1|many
CSFVTGGDYEQFF
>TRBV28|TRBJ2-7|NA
CASIAGTSGYEQYF
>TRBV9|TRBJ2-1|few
CASSLKGTGLLNEQFF
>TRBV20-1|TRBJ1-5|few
CSASNPNSNQPQHF
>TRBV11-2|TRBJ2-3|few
CASSLLASGGRETDTQYF
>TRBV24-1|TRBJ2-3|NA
CATSEGTSLRHDTQYF